Given below is one T cell receptor (beta chain) in context. The sample is drawn from a study of blood T cell repertoires in COVID-19. Looking at the study overall: Researchers got acute and convalescent COVID-19 samples from the United States, Italy and Spain. PBMCs, B-cell-depleted T cells, or T cells were the source of the cDNA or gDNA that made up the material.

Some clones are missing from TCRdb's copy, which holds only in-frame ones; the method was immunoSEQ multiplex PCR. The table records 200,000 or so clones, roughly nine tenths of them present only once. Germline CDR1 is SGHKS and CDR2 is YYEKEE (reference sequence). Trimming cost V 1 base and J 6 bases; bases outside gene matches: 11. The CDR3 is 17 amino acids. The sequenced material came from peripheral blood. This receptor was identified in a man aged 35 to 55 with active or convalescent COVID-19. The chain has TRBV5-5 and TRBJ2-3; 10 bases fit TRBD2. The CDR3 coding sequence is TGTGCCAGCAGCTTGTGGGCTAGCGGGGGTCGGGCCGATACGCAGTATTTT. This translates into CASSLWASGGRADTQYF.